This paragraph reports one T cell receptor (beta chain). What it binds is unknown. The germline gives CDR1 SGHAT, CDR2 FQNNGV. V dropped 4 bases and J dropped 4; count of bases not matched to a gene: 13. The CDR3 is 17 amino acids. TCRdb recomputed calls from the reads with MiXCR, one row per CDR3 protein. In the table there are nearly 650,000 distinct CDR3 sequences, more than 20% of which are singletons. The data were taken from a study of T cell repertoires in cytomegalovirus infection. About the research overall: Public TCR beta signatures were indicative of both CMV infection and a matching HLA type. Study-wide findings and caveats: The study found HLA-C-restricted CMV-specific TCR beta clonotypes dominating the ex vivo response. Adding up the frequency of public TCR beta families identified people who carried CMV plus the relevant HLA.

What was sequenced was CD8+ T cells from PBMCs. The V call is TRBV11-2, the J call TRBJ1-3, with 7 bases lining up with TRBD1. The sequence was obtained from a human donor in good health (CMV status not recorded). Some clones in this sample may be carry-over from other donors' samples. The CDR3 DNA reads as TGTGCCAGCAGCTCTCGCCCCAGGGGGACTTCAGGAAACACCATATATTTT. As protein: CASSSRPRGTSGNTIYF.